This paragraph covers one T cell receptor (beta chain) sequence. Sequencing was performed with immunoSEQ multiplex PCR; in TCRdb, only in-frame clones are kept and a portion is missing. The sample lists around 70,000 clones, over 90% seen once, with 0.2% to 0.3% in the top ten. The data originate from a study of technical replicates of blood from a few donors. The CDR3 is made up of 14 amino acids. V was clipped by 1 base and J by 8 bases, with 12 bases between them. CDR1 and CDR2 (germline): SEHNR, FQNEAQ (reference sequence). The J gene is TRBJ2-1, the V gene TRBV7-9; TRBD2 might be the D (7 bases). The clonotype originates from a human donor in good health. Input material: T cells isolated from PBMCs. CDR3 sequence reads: CASSLGRGGDEQFF. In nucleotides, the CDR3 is TGTGCCAGCAGCTTAGGAAGGGGGGGCGATGAGCAGTTCTTC.